This TCR beta chain was found in a study of shared clonotypes between healthy human individuals. TCRdb's table, derived via immunoSEQ multiplex PCR, lists solely in-frame clones and lacks some. The sample holds around 2.1 million clones, 85% to 95% seen once. Naive CD8 cells comprised CD45RO-negative, CCR7-positively selected cells, excluding terminally differentiated effector memory CD45RA+ cells. There are 14 residues in the CDR3. Germline CDR1 KGHSH, CDR2 LQKENI. The V end was cut by 0 bases, the J end by 1 base, with 7 bases between. As for this clone: Antigen unknown.

Regarding the study as a whole: Only blood samples were collected, and tissue repertoires likely differ. Since donors were few, the genetic and exposure-history diversity represented was limited.

The rearrangement links TRBV18 to TRBJ2-7; either TRBD1 or TRBD2 may fit D (5 bases each). The sample taken for sequencing was naive CD8+ T cells from PBMCs. The source is a man younger than 30 in good health. Some clones in this sample may be carry-over from other donors' samples. The CDR3 sequence is CASSPPGDSYEQYF. CDR3 nucleotide sequence: TGTGCCAGCTCACCACCGGGGGATTCCTACGAGCAGTACTTC.